One and the same sample provided the 13 T cell receptor beta chains below, sequenced in a study of shared clonotypes between healthy human individuals. This table comes from immunoSEQ multiplex PCR, and its TCRdb copy is limited to in-frame clones, with some not included. The repertoire holds 950,000 to 1,300,000 clones, with around 76% as singletons. Material: memory CD4+ T cells sorted from blood. The subset: CD45RA-negative fraction. These TCRs come from a man aged 18 to 29 in good health.

The genes are TRBV23-1 and TRBJ2-7; D assignment may be TRBD1 or TRBD2 (5 bases each). TRBV23-1 is an open reading frame, and its role is uncertain. The CDR3 sequence is 14 residues long. Deletions cut 2 bases from V and 3 bases from J, with 11 bases between. The CDR3, as DNA: TGCGCCAGCAGTCAAGGTTCAGGGAGCTACGAGCAGTACTTC. Translated, it gives CASSQGSGSYEQYF.

This clone was seen more than once but under ten times. The V and J genes are TRBV5-1 and TRBJ2-5, with D perhaps matching TRBD2 (6 bases). V dropped 0 bases and J dropped 1 base, with 10 bases sitting between them. The CDR3 runs to 15 residues. The germline V gene has CDR1 SGHRS and CDR2 YFSETQ. CDR3 amino acids: CASSLAVGLQETQYF. CDR3 DNA sequence: TGCGCCAGCAGCTTGGCCGTGGGACTCCAAGAGACCCAGTACTTC.

V usage is TRBV25-1 and J usage is TRBJ1-1, with D tentatively TRBD1 (5 bases). The CDR3 totals 13 residues. Looked up from germline, CDR1 is MGHDK and CDR2 is SYGVNS. V was cut by 4 bases and J by 4 bases, with 10 bases left in between. In DNA, the CDR3 is TGTGCCAGCAGTGTTGGGGGGACCACTGAAGCTTTCTTT. It translates to CASSVGGTTEAFF. The full variable domain, with the rest looked up from reference TRBV25-1 and TRBJ1-1, is EADIYQTPRYLVIGTGKKITLECSQTMGHDKMYWYQQDPGMELHLIHYSYGVNSTEKGDLSSESTVSRIRTEHFPLTLESARPSHTSQYLCASSVGGTTEAFFGQGTRLTVV.

The V gene is TRBV27, the J gene TRBJ1-1, with a weak D call TRBD1 (6 bases). This CDR3 has 13 residues. The germline V and J ends were trimmed by 5 bases and 8 bases, with 15 bases remaining between them. Germline CDR1 MNHEY, CDR2 SMNVEV (reference sequence). The CDR3 protein is CASSTRGHHEAFF. The CDR3 DNA sequence: TGTGCCAGCAGTACCCGGGGACACCACGAAGCTTTCTTT.

The chain joins TRBV5-1 to TRBJ2-2, with D possibly TRBD1 on 5 matching bases. The germline V gene has CDR1 SGHRS and CDR2 YFSETQ. With 2 bases removed from V and 7 bases from J, the gap between germline ends came to 12 bases. The CDR3 covers 14 residues. CDR3 sequence reads: CASSLGVTDGELFF. Here the CDR3 DNA reads TGCGCCAGCAGCTTAGGGGTCACTGACGGGGAGCTGTTTTTT.

This clone was counted many times. The chain couples TRBV9 to TRBJ1-1, with a tentative D call TRBD1 (5 bases). The CDR3 is 16 amino acids. V was clipped by 4 bases and J by 3 bases, with 19 bases between them. Germline V gene data show CDR1 as SGDLS and CDR2 as YYNGEE. CDR3 protein: CASSPTVGAGDTEAFF. The DNA of the CDR3 is TGTGCCAGCAGCCCCACCGTCGGGGCGGGGGACACTGAAGCTTTCTTT.

The chain carries TRBV18 and TRBJ1-1; 7 nucleotides match TRBD1. CDR1 and CDR2 (germline): KGHSH, LQKENI. V was clipped by 5 bases and J by 3 bases; unmatched bases: 3. CDR3 size: 13 residues. The CDR3 sequence is CASSEQGHTEAFF. The DNA for the CDR3 is TGTGCCAGCTCAGAACAGGGGCACACTGAAGCTTTCTTT.

The genes are TRBV7-2 and TRBJ2-1; 10 positions agree with TRBD2. CDR3 length: 14 amino acids. CDR1 is SGHTA, CDR2 FQGNSA, per germline. Trimming cost V 4 bases and J 6 bases; bases outside gene matches: 3. CDR3 sequence: CASSSLAGINEQFF. CDR3 in DNA: TGTGCCAGCAGCTCACTAGCGGGAATCAATGAGCAGTTCTTC.

The chain is built from TRBV9 and TRBJ1-2; D unclear. CDR3 size: 15 residues. The V gene lost 4 bases and the J gene lost 1 base, with 14 bases spanning the gap. Germline CDR1 is SGDLS and CDR2 is YYNGEE. CDR3 sequence: CASSPHGGDNYGYTF. The CDR3 DNA sequence: TGTGCCAGCAGCCCCCATGGCGGGGATAACTATGGCTACACCTTC. The full variable domain, rest sourced from reference TRBV9 and TRBJ1-2, is DSGVTQTPKHLITATGQRVTLRCSPRSGDLSVYWYQQSLDQGLQFLIQYYNGEERAKGNILERFSAQQFPDLHSELNLSSLELGDSALYFCASSPHGGDNYGYTFGSGTRLTVV.

This clone was seen more than once but under ten times. The chain joins TRBV9 to TRBJ1-2; D gene uncertain. Per germline, CDR1 SGDLS and CDR2 YYNGEE. The CDR3 is 13 residues long. Trimming took 4 bases from V and 5 from J, leaving 12 bases between them. For the CDR3, the DNA is TGTGCCAGCAGCCCCCTCTCCGAGTATGGCTACACCTTC. This encodes CASSPLSEYGYTF.

J is TRBJ2-7 and V is TRBV4-3, with 8 bases lining up with TRBD1. The CDR3 spans 15 residues. Germline lookup yields CDR1 LGHNA and CDR2 YSLEER. J was trimmed by 3 bases and V by 2 bases; bases with no gene match: 6. The CDR3, as DNA: TGCGCCAGCAGCCAATCGACAGGGGACTTCTACGAGCAGTACTTC. It yields the protein CASSQSTGDFYEQYF.

Here the CDR3 DNA reads TGTGCCAGCAGCTCGTTCGCTAGCTCCTACAATGAGCAGTTCTTC. Residues: CASSSFASSYNEQFF. V and J are TRBV7-2 and TRBJ2-1; D gene unclear. The CDR3 runs to 15 residues. CDR1 SGHTA and CDR2 FQGNSA come from the germline V gene. The ends were cut back, 4 bases at V and 0 bases at J, with 10 bases in the middle. The variable domain in full, completed from reference TRBV7-2 and TRBJ2-1, reads GAGVSQSPSNKVTEKGKDVELRCDPISGHTALYWYRQSLGQGLEFLIYFQGNSAPDKSGLPSDRFSAERTGGSVSTLTIQRTQQEDSAVYLCASSSFASSYNEQFFGPGTRLTVL.

The chain has TRBV7-3 and TRBJ2-5; D is possibly TRBD2 (5 bases). The CDR3 spans 14 residues. Trimming stripped 2 bases from V and 5 bases from J, with 12 bases between. Germline V CDR1 and CDR2: SGHTA, FQGTGA. The DNA of the CDR3 is TGTGCCAGCAGCTTACTTCCGGGGTTGGAGACCCAGTACTTC. Its translation is CASSLLPGLETQYF.